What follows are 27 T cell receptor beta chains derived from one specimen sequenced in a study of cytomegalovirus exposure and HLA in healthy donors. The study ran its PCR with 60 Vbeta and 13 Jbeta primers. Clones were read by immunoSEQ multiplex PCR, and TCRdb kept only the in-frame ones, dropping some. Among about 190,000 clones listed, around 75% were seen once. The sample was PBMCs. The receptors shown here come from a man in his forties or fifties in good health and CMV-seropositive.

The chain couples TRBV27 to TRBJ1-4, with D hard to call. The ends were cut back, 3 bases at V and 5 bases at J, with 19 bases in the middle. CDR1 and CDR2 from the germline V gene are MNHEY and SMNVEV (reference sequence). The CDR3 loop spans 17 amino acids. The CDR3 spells CASSLLSSATGNEKLFF. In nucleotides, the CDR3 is TGTGCCAGCAGTTTGCTCAGTTCCGCCACGGGAAATGAAAAACTGTTTTTT.

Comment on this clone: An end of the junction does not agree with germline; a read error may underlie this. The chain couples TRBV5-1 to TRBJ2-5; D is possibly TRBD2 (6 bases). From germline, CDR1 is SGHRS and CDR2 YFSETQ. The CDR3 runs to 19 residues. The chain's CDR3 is CASTLAVIAAGHGQETQYF. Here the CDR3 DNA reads TGCGCCAGCACCTTGGCCGTGATCGCGGCGGGGCATGGACAAGAGACCCAGTACTTC.

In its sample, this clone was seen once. CDR3 bases: TGTGCCAGCAGCTACGACGGGACAGATACGCAGTATTTT. This sequence encodes CASSYDGTDTQYF. V usage is TRBV7-3 and J usage is TRBJ2-3, with no clear D. The length of the CDR3 is 13 residues. Trimming left V 4 bases short and J 3 bases short, with 8 bases between. CDR1 is SGHTA and CDR2 is FQGTGA in the germline V gene.

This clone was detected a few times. The CDR3 coding sequence is TGTGCCAGCAGCCGGGACAGGGAGGGCGATACGCAGTATTTT. Residues: CASSRDREGDTQYF. The chain recombines TRBV14 with TRBJ2-3; 9 nucleotides line up with TRBD1. Germline-derived CDR1 and CDR2 are SGHDN and FVKESK. V shed 4 bases, J shed 6 bases, and the junction held 5 bases outside the gene matches. The CDR3 consists of 14 residues.

The CDR3 is CASSSQVSAGARGETQYF. The DNA of the CDR3 is TGTGCCAGCTCATCTCAAGTTTCCGCGGGGGCCCGAGGAGAGACCCAGTACTTC. The gene calls are TRBV18 and TRBJ2-5; possible D gene TRBD2, 7 bases. The CDR3 is made up of 18 amino acids. Germline V lookup: CDR1 KGHSH, CDR2 LQKENI. The V gene lost 5 bases and the J gene lost 4 bases, with 26 bases spanning the gap. The full variable domain, in which reference TRBV18 and TRBJ2-5 provide the parts outside the CDR3, is NAGVMQNPRHLVRRRGQEARLRCSPMKGHSHVYWYRQLPEEGLKFMVYLQKENIIDESGMPKERFSAEFPKEGPSILRIQQVVRGDSAAYFCASSSQVSAGARGETQYFGPGTRLLVL.

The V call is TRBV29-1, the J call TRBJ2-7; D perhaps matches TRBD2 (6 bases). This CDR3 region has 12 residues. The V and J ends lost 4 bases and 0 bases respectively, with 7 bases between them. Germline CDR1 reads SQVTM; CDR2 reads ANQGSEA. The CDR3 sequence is CSVGGVSYEQYF. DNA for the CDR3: TGCAGCGTTGGCGGGGTCTCCTACGAGCAGTACTTC.

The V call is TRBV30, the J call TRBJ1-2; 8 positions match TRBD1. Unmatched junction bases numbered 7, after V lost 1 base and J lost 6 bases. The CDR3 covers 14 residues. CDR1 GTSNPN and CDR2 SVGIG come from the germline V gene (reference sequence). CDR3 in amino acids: CAWSGARGHDGYTF. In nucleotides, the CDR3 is TGTGCCTGGAGTGGGGCCAGGGGGCATGATGGCTACACCTTC. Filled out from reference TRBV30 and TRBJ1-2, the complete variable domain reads SQTIHQWPATLVQPVGSPLSLECTVEGTSNPNLYWYRQAAGRGLQLLFYSVGIGQISSEVPQNLSASRPQDRQFILSSKKLLLSDSGFYLCAWSGARGHDGYTFGSGTRLTVV.

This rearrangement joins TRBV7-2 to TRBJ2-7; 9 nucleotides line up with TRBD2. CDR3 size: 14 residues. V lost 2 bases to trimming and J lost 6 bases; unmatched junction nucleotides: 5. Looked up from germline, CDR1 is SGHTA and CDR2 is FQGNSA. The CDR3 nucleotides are TGTGCCAGCAGCTTACTTCCTAGCGGGGCCGAGCAGTACTTC. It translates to CASSLLPSGAEQYF.

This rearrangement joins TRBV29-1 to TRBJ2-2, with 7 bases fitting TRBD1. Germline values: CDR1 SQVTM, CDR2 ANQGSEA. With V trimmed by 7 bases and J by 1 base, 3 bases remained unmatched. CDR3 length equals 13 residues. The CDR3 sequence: CSARQGNTGELFF. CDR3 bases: TGCAGCGCAAGACAGGGGAACACCGGGGAGCTGTTTTTT.

The CDR3, as DNA: TGTGCCAGCAGCAATCCTCAAGGGGGCCAGAGCAATCAGCCCCAGCATTTT. This encodes CASSNPQGGQSNQPQHF. J is TRBJ1-5 and V is TRBV21-1; the table names TRBD1, a call not compared with the DNA. TRBV21-1 is noted as a pseudogene. The CDR3 sequence is 17 residues long.

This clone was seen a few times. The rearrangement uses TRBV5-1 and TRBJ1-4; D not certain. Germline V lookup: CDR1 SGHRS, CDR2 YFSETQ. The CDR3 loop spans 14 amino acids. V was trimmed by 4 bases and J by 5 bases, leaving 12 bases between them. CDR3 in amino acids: CASSLDGLNEKLFF. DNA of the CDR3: TGCGCCAGCAGCCTTGACGGGTTGAATGAAAAACTGTTTTTT.

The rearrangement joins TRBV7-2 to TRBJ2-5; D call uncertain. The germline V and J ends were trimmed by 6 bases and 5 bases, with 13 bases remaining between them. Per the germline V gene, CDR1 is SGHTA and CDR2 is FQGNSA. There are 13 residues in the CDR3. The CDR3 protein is CASRYPPGETQYF. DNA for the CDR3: TGTGCCAGCAGATACCCCCCAGGCGAGACCCAGTACTTC.

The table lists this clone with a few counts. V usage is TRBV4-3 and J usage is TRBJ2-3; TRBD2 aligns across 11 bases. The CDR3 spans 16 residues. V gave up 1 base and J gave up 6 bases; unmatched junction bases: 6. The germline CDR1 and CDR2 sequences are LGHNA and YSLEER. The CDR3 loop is CASSQVISGGGDTQYF. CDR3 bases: TGCGCCAGCAGCCAAGTTATTAGCGGGGGGGGCGATACGCAGTATTTT.

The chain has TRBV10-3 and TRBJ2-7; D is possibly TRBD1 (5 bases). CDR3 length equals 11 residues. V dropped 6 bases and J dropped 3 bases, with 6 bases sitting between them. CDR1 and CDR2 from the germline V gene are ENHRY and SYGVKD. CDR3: CAISTGYEQYF. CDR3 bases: TGTGCCATCAGCACAGGCTACGAGCAGTACTTC.

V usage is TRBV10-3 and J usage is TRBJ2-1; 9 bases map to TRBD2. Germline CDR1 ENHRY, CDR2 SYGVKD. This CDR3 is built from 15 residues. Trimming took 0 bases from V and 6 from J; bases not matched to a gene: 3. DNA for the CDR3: TGTGCCATCAGTGAGTCCGCTAGCGGGGTCAATGAGCAGTTCTTC. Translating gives CAISESASGVNEQFF.

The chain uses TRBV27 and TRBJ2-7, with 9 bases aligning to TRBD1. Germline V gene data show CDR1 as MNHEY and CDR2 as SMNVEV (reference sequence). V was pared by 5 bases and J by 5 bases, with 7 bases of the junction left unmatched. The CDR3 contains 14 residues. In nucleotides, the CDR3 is TGTGCCAGCAGTCCCTCACAGGGGGCAGACGAGCAGTACTTC. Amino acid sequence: CASSPSQGADEQYF.

The CDR3 spells CSVLWWGERTAGANVLTF. The CDR3 coding sequence is TGCAGCGTTCTTTGGTGGGGCGAGAGGACCGCTGGGGCCAACGTCCTGACTTTC. The V gene is TRBV29-1, the J gene TRBJ2-6; TRBD1 is a possible D gene (5 bases). V was cut by 5 bases and J by 2 bases, with 22 bases left in between. The CDR3 consists of 18 residues. Germline assignment: CDR1 SQVTM and CDR2 ANQGSEA.

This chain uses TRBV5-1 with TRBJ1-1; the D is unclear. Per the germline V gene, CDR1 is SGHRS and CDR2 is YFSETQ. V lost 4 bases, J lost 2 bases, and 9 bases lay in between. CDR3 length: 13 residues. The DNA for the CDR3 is TGCGCCAGCAGCCAAGGAGGAAACACTGAAGCTTTCTTT. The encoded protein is CASSQGGNTEAFF.

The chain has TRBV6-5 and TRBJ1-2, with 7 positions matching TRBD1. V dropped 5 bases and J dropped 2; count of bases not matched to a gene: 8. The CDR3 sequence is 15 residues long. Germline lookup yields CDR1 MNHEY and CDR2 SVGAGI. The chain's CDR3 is CASSPRGGGNYGYTF. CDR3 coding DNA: TGTGCCAGCAGTCCCCGAGGGGGCGGCAACTATGGCTACACCTTC.

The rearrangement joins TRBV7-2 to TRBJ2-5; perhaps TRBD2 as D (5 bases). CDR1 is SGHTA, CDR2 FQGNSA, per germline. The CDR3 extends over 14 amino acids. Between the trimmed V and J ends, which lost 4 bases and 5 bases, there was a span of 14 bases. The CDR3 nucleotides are TGTGCCAGCAGCTCGGGGATGGGATGGGAGACCCAGTACTTC. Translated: CASSSGMGWETQYF.

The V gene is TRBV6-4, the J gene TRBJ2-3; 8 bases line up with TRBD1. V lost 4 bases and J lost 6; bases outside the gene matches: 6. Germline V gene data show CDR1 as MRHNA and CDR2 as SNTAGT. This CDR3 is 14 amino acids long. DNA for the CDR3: TGTGCCAGCAGTGCGACAGGGGCAGGGGATACGCAGTATTTT. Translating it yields CASSATGAGDTQYF.

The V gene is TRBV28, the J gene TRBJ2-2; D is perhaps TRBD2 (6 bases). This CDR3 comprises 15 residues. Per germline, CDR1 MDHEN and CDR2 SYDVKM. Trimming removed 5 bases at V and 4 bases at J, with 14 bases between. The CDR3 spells CASSPGRFLTGELFF. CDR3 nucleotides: TGTGCCAGCAGTCCAGGGAGGTTTCTCACCGGGGAGCTGTTTTTT.

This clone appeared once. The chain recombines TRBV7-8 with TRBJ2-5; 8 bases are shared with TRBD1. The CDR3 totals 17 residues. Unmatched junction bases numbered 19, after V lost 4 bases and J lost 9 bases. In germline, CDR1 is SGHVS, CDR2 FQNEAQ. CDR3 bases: TGTGCCAGCAGCTCAGGGGGCCGGGACGGGGCCTTCCGGGCCCAGTACTTC. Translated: CASSSGGRDGAFRAQYF.

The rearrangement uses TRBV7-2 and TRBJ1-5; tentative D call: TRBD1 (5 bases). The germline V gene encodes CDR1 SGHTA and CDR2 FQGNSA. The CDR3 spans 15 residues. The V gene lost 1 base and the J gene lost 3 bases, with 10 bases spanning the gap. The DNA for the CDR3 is TGTGCCAGCAGCTTAGTGGCAGGGATCAATCAGCCCCAGCATTTT. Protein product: CASSLVAGINQPQHF.

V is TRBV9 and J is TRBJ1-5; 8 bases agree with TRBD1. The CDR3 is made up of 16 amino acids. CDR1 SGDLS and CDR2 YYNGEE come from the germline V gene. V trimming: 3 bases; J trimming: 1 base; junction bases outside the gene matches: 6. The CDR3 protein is CASSGDRGISNQPQHF. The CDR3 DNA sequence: TGTGCCAGCAGCGGAGACAGGGGAATAAGCAATCAGCCCCAGCATTTT. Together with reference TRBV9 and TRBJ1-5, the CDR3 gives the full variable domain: DSGVTQTPKHLITATGQRVTLRCSPRSGDLSVYWYQQSLDQGLQFLIQYYNGEERAKGNILERFSAQQFPDLHSELNLSSLELGDSALYFCASSGDRGISNQPQHFGDGTRLSIL.

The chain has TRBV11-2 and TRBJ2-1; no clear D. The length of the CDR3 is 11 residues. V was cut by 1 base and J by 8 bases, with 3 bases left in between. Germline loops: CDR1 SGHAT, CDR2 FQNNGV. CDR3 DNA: TGTGCCAGCAGCTTAGTCTATGAGCAGTTCTTC. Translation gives CASSLVYEQFF. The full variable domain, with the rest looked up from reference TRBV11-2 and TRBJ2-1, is EAGVAQSPRYKIIEKRQSVAFWCNPISGHATLYWYQQILGQGPKLLIQFQNNGVVDDSQLPKDRFSAERLKGVDSTLKIQPAKLEDSAVYLCASSLVYEQFFGPGTRLTVL.

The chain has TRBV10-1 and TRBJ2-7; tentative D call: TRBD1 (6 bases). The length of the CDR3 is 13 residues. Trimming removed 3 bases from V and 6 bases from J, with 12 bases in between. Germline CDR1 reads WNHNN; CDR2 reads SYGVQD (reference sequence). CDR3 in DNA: TGCGCCAGCAGTGAAAGTGGGACACGCGAGCAGTACTTC. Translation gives CASSESGTREQYF.